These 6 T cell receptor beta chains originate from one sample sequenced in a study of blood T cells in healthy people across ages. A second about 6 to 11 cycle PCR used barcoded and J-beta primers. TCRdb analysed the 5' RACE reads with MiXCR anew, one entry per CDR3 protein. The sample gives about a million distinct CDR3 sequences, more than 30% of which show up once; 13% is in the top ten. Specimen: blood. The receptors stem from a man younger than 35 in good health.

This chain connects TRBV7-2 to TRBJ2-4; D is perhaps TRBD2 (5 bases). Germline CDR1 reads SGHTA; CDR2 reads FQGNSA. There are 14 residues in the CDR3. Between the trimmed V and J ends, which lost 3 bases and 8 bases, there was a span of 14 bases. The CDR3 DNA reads TGTGCCAGCAGCTTTGAGGGAGTTTGGGACATTCAGTACTTC. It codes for CASSFEGVWDIQYF.

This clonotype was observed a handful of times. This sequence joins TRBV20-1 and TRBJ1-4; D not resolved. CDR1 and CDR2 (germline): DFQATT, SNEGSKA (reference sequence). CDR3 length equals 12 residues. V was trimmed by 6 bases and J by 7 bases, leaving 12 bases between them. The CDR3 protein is CSAPDSLEKLFF. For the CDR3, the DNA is TGCAGTGCCCCGGACTCGCTTGAAAAACTGTTTTTT.

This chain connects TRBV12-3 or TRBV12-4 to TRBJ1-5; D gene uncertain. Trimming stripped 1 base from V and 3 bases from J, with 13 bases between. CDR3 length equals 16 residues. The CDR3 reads CASSLGRQEPNQPQHF. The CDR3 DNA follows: TGTGCCAGCAGTTTAGGTAGGCAGGAACCCAATCAGCCCCAGCATTTT.

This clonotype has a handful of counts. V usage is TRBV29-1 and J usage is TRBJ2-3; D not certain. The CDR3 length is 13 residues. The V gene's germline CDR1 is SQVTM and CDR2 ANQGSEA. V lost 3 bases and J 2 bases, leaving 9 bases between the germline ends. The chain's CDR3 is CSVDGQNTDTQYF. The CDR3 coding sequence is TGCAGCGTTGATGGGCAGAACACAGATACGCAGTATTTT.

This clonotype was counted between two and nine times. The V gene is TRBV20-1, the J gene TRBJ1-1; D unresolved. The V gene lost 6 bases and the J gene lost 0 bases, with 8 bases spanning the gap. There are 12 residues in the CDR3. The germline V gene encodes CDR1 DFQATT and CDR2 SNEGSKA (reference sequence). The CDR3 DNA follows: TGCAGTGCCCGACGCATGAACACTGAAGCTTTCTTT. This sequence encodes CSARRMNTEAFF.

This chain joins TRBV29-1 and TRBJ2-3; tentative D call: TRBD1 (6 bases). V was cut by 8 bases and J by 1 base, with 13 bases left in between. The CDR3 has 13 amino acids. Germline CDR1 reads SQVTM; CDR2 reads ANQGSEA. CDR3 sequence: CSFTGSGTDTQYF. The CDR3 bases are TGCAGCTTCACAGGGTCCGGCACAGATACGCAGTATTTT.